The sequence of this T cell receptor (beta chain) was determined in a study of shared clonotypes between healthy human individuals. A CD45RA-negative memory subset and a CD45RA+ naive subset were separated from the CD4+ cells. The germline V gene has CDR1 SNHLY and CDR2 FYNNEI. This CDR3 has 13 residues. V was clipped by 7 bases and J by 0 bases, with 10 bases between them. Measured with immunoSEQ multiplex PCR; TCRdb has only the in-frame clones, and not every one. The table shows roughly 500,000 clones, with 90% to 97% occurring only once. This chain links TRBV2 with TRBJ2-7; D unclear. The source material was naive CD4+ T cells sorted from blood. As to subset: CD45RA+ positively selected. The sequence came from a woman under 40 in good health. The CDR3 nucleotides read TGTGCCAGCACTGTCCACTTCTCCTACGAGCAGTACTTC. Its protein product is CASTVHFSYEQYF. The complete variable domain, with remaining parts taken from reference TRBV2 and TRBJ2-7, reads EPEVTQTPSHQVTQMGQEVILRCVPISNHLYFYWYRQILGQKVEFLVSFYNNEISEKSEIFDDQFSVERPDGSNFTLKIRSTKLEDSAMYFCASTVHFSYEQYFGPGTRLTVT.